The rows below give T cell receptor beta chains drawn from one sample of a study of shared clonotypes between healthy human individuals. The table came from immunoSEQ multiplex PCR; TCRdb's copy has only in-frame clones and leaves some out. The sample has hundreds of thousands of clones, approximately 95% seen once. Sequencing was done on a sample of naive CD8+ T cells sorted from blood. The receptors derive from a woman in her 30s in good health. CDR3s include the opening cysteine and the closing phenylalanine or tryptophan. A D gene is named only where the DNA matches it firmly. The size entry is marked missing in some rows and otherwise reads once, few, many or a size class.

v_gene	d_gene	abundance	j_gene	CDR3nt	CDR3aa
TRBV7-3	NA	NA	TRBJ2-7	TGTGCCAGCAGCTTGGACCTCGGGTACGAGCAGTACTTC	CASSLDLGYEQYF
TRBV2	NA	NA	TRBJ2-2	TGTGCCAGCCTCTGGGCGGAAAACACCGGGGAGCTGTTTTTT	CASLWAENTGELFF
TRBV11-2	TRBD1	NA	TRBJ2-5	TGTGCCAGCAGCTTCGGACAGGGGGAGAGAGAGACCCAGTACTTC	CASSFGQGERETQYF
TRBV19	NA	NA	TRBJ1-3	TGTGCCAGTAGTATCTTTCAGACGGACACCATATATTTT	CASSIFQTDTIYF
TRBV7-8	NA	NA	TRBJ1-1	TGTGCCAGCAGCTTAGGGAGAAACACTGAAGCTTTCTTT	CASSLGRNTEAFF
TRBV6-1	NA	NA	TRBJ1-5	TGTGCCAGCAGTGAAGGGAGACAGGGCAATCAGCCCCAGCATTTT	CASSEGRQGNQPQHF
TRBV5-1	NA	NA	TRBJ2-7	TGCGCCAGCAGCCCCAGCGGGCCCTACGAGCAGTACTTC	CASSPSGPYEQYF
TRBV6-5	TRBD2	NA	TRBJ2-2	TGTGCCAGCGGACTAGCGGGATCCGGGGAGCTGTTTTTT	CASGLAGSGELFF
TRBV28	TRBD1	NA	TRBJ1-1	TGTGCCAGCAGCCCCACCGGGACAGGGTGGAACACTGAAGCTTTCTTT	CASSPTGTGWNTEAFF
TRBV11-2	NA	NA	TRBJ1-5	TGTGCCAGCAGCTTACATGCGAATCAGCCCCAGCATTTT	CASSLHANQPQHF
TRBV29-1	TRBD1	NA	TRBJ1-1	TGCAGCGCCCCGGAGAGGGGGCTAGAAGCTTTCTTT	CSAPERGLEAFF
TRBV19	NA	few	TRBJ1-2	TGTGCCAGTAGTACCCGGGATTTTAGCGGGATCCCCCACTATGGCTACACCTTC	CASSTRDFSGIPHYGYTF
TRBV13	TRBD1	NA	TRBJ1-2	TGTGCCAGCAGCTTAGGTTCAGGGGGTCGGCCTAACTATGGCTACACCTTC	CASSLGSGGRPNYGYTF
TRBV25-1	NA	NA	TRBJ2-7	TGTGCCAGCAGTGGGACAATTTCCTACGAGCAGTACTTC	CASSGTISYEQYF
TRBV14	TRBD1	NA	TRBJ2-7	TGTGCCAGCAGCCCCCACCCCGGGACAGGGCTCTACGAGCAGTACTTC	CASSPHPGTGLYEQYF
TRBV4-1	NA	NA	TRBJ2-2	TGCGCCAGCAGCACATGGGGGGGGCCCACCGGGGAGCTGTTTTTT	CASSTWGGPTGELFF
TRBV5-6	NA	NA	TRBJ1-5	TGTGCCAGCAGCTTGGGGGGAGGTCAGCCCCAGCATTTT	CASSLGGGQPQHF
TRBV7-8	NA	NA	TRBJ2-7	TGTGCCAGCAGCTTAGACCGACCCTACGAGCAGTACTTC	CASSLDRPYEQYF
TRBV2	NA	NA	TRBJ1-3	TGTGCCAGCAGTGTTCGTGCGACAGCCTCTGGAAACACCATATATTTT	CASSVRATASGNTIYF
TRBV25-1	NA	NA	TRBJ2-2	TGTGCCAGCAGTGTTGACATTATCACCGGGGAGCTGTTTTTT	CASSVDIITGELFF
TRBV19	TRBD1	NA	TRBJ2-7	TGTGCCAGTAGTAGGACAGGGACCCCTCACGAGCAGTACTTC	CASSRTGTPHEQYF
TRBV15	TRBD2	NA	TRBJ2-1	TGTGCCACCAGCAATAGGGCTAGCGGCTACAATGAGCAGTTCTTC	CATSNRASGYNEQFF
TRBV11-2	TRBD1	NA	TRBJ1-2	TGTGCCAGCAGCTTGGGACCCGGGACAGGGCAACGTGGCTACACCTTC	CASSLGPGTGQRGYTF
TRBV7-2	NA	NA	TRBJ2-1	TGTGCCAGCAGCTTAGGGACATACTCCTACAATGAGCAGTTCTTC	CASSLGTYSYNEQFF
TRBV19	TRBD2	NA	TRBJ2-1	TGTGCCAGTAGCCTGGAGGCTAGCGGGAGTACGGACAATGAGCAGTTCTTC	CASSLEASGSTDNEQFF
TRBV28	TRBD1	NA	TRBJ1-1	TGTGCCAGCAGTAACCGACAGGGGGCGGGCACTGAAGCTTTCTTT	CASSNRQGAGTEAFF
TRBV2	TRBD2	NA	TRBJ2-3	TGTGCCAGCAGTGAAGGACTAGCGGGAGGGCGCGATACAGATACGCAGTATTTT	CASSEGLAGGRDTDTQYF
TRBV19	NA	NA	TRBJ1-1	TGTGCCAGTACCGATAGGGGGGCTTACACTGAAGCTTTCTTT	CASTDRGAYTEAFF
TRBV5-4	TRBD1	NA	TRBJ2-7	TGTGCCAGCAGCTCCGGGACAGGGATGGTCTACGAGCAGTACTTC	CASSSGTGMVYEQYF
TRBV7-9	NA	NA	TRBJ2-3	TGTGCCAGCGACCAGGGCACAGATACGCAGTATTTT	CASDQGTDTQYF
TRBV28	NA	NA	TRBJ2-7	TGTGCCAGCAGTCAAATCGACATTTACTCCTACGAGCAGTACTTC	CASSQIDIYSYEQYF
TRBV5-5	TRBD2	NA	TRBJ2-7	TGTGCCAGCAGCCTCTGGACTAGCGGTGGGTGGGAGCAGTACTTC	CASSLWTSGGWEQYF
TRBV29-1	TRBD2	NA	TRBJ2-2	TGCAGCGGCCTAGCGGCCGGGGAGCTGTTTTTT	CSGLAAGELFF
TRBV5-4	NA	NA	TRBJ2-7	TGTGCCAGCAGCCAGCTAGGGGCCTACGAGCAGTACTTC	CASSQLGAYEQYF
TRBV28	NA	NA	TRBJ1-1	TGTGCCAGCAGGGTAGGAGGCACTGAAGCTTTCTTT	CASRVGGTEAFF
TRBV27	TRBD1	once	TRBJ1-6	TGTGCCAGCAGTTTAAAGGGACAGGGTAGAAATTCACCCCTCCACTTT	CASSLKGQGRNSPLHF
TRBV4-1	NA	once	TRBJ2-1	TGCGCCAGCAGCCAAGATCCCGGGTATAGAGGGGTGGGGAATGAGCAGTTCTTC	CASSQDPGYRGVGNEQFF
TRBV27	NA	NA	TRBJ2-2	TGTGCCAGGGGGAGTGTGGGCGGGGAGCTGTTTTTT	CARGSVGGELFF
TRBV6-5	NA	NA	TRBJ2-1	TGTGCCAGCAGTTACTCCTCCCGCAATGAGCAGTTCTTC	CASSYSSRNEQFF
TRBV4-1	NA	NA	TRBJ2-2	TGCGCCAGCAGCCAAGTGGGAGGAACCGGGGAGCTGTTTTTT	CASSQVGGTGELFF
TRBV27	TRBD1	NA	TRBJ2-2	TGTGCCAGCAGTTCGGTCCTTGGGGACAGGACCACCGGGGAGCTGTTTTTT	CASSSVLGDRTTGELFF
TRBV27	NA	NA	TRBJ1-1	TGTGCCAGCAGTCCCAACCCTGCCCACGGTCCCCTGAACACTGAAGCTTTCTTT	CASSPNPAHGPLNTEAFF
TRBV4-2	NA	NA	TRBJ1-5	TGTGCCAGCAGCCAAGATTGGGACGGCCCGACCCAGCATTTT	CASSQDWDGPTQHF
TRBV15	NA	NA	TRBJ2-7	TGTGCCACCAGCAGAGATCTAGGCTACGAGCAGTACTTC	CATSRDLGYEQYF
TRBV13	NA	NA	TRBJ2-7	TGTGCCAGCAGCACCTTGGGGGAGGCTTCCTACGAGCAGTACTTC	CASSTLGEASYEQYF
TRBV10-3	NA	NA	TRBJ2-7	TGTGCCCCCCGCGAGGGGGACAAAGTCTACGAGCAGTACTTC	CAPREGDKVYEQYF
TRBV5-1	NA	NA	TRBJ2-7	TGCGCCAGCAGCTTGGATCCCTCCTACGAGCAGTACTTC	CASSLDPSYEQYF
TRBV2	NA	NA	TRBJ1-4	TGTGCCAGCAATACATTTCTGGAGGACCGGTATGAAAAACTGTTTTTT	CASNTFLEDRYEKLFF
TRBV4-1	NA	once	TRBJ2-5	TGCGCCAGCAGCCAAGATCCATGGACAGTCCAAGAGACCCAGTACTTC	CASSQDPWTVQETQYF
TRBV6-5	NA	NA	TRBJ2-2	TGTGCCAGCAGTTACGGGCTCGGGCCCGGGGAGCTGTTTTTT	CASSYGLGPGELFF
TRBV5-6	NA	NA	TRBJ2-7	TGTGCCAGCAGCTTGGCGGCCGACACAGGCTCCGGACACGAGCAGTACTTC	CASSLAADTGSGHEQYF
TRBV4-2	NA	NA	TRBJ1-3	TGTGCCAGCAGCCAAGATACGGGTATCGGAAACACCATATATTTT	CASSQDTGIGNTIYF